This TCR beta chain was sequenced for a study of T-cell memory formation after mild COVID-19. This clonotype was seen a handful of times. With constant-segment primers, 5'RACE yielded cDNA libraries of TCR alpha and TCR beta that carried sample barcodes and UMIs. TCRdb reprocessed the 5' RACE reads with MiXCR, giving one entry per CDR3 protein. This sample yields about 260,000 distinct CDR3 sequences, of which around 8% are seen a single time; approximately 22% belongs to the top ten. The receptor was derived from a man younger than 35 who had mild COVID-19 (a few samples of this study predate the infection). Cell type and time point are not known. The sample comprised PBMCs or a T cell subset sorted from them (not recorded which).

CDR3 sequence reads: CASAGLAGTDTQYF. As DNA, the CDR3 is TGTGCCAGCGCGGGACTAGCGGGCACAGATACGCAGTATTTT. The J gene is TRBJ2-3, the V gene TRBV6-1, with TRBD2 matching 11 bases. Germline CDR1 is MNHNS and CDR2 is SASEGT. The J segment lost 1 base and the V segment lost 8 bases, leaving 2 bases of the junction unmatched. The CDR3 is 14 amino acids.